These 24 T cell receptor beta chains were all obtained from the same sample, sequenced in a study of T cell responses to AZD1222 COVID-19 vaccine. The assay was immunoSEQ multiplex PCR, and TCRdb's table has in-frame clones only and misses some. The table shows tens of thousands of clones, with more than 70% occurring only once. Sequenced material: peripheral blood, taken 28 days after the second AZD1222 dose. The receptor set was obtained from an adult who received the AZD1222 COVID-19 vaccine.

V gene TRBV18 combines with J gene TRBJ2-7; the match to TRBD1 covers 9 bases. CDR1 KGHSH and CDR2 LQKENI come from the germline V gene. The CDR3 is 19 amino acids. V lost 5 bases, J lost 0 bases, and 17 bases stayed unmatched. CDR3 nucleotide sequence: TGTGCCAGCTCATCCCATAGGACAGGGGAACCCTCAAGCTCCTACGAGCAGTACTTC. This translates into CASSSHRTGEPSSSYEQYF. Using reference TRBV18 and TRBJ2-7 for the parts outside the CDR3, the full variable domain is NAGVMQNPRHLVRRRGQEARLRCSPMKGHSHVYWYRQLPEEGLKFMVYLQKENIIDESGMPKERFSAEFPKEGPSILRIQQVVRGDSAAYFCASSSHRTGEPSSSYEQYFGPGTRLTVT.

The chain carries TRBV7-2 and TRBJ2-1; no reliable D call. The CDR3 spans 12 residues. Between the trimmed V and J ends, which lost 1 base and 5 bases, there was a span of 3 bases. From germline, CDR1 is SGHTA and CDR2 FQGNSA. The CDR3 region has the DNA TGTGCCAGCAGCTTAGATCACAATGAGCAGTTCTTC. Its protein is CASSLDHNEQFF.

The CDR3 is CASSRLAKNIQYF. The CDR3 nucleotides are TGTGCCAGCAGCCGACTAGCCAAAAACATTCAGTACTTC. V is TRBV11-2 and J is TRBJ2-4; the D is unclear. The germline V gene has CDR1 SGHAT and CDR2 FQNNGV. V was shortened by 5 bases and J by 0 bases, with 5 bases between the two germline ends. There are 13 residues in the CDR3. The full variable domain, in which reference TRBV11-2 and TRBJ2-4 provide the parts outside the CDR3, is EAGVAQSPRYKIIEKRQSVAFWCNPISGHATLYWYQQILGQGPKLLIQFQNNGVVDDSQLPKDRFSAERLKGVDSTLKIQPAKLEDSAVYLCASSRLAKNIQYFGAGTRLSVL.

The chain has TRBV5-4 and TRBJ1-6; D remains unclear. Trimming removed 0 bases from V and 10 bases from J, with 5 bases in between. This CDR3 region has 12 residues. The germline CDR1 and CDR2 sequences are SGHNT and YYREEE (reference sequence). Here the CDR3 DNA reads TGTGCCAGCAGCTTGGGGAAGTCACCCCTCCACTTT. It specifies CASSLGKSPLHF.

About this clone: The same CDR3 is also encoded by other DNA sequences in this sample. CDR3 sequence: CASSPQGGNTEAFF. CDR3 nucleotides: TGTGCCAGCTCACCCCAAGGGGGGAACACTGAAGCTTTCTTT. The V call is TRBV18, the J call TRBJ1-1; perhaps TRBD1 as D (6 bases). V dropped 3 bases and J dropped 1 base, with 9 bases sitting between them. The CDR3 is made up of 14 amino acids. Germline loops: CDR1 KGHSH, CDR2 LQKENI.

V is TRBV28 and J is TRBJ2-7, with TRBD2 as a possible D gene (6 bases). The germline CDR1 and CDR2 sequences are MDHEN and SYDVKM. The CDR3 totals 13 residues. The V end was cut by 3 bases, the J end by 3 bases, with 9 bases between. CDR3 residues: CASSFGGLYEQYF. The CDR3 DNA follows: TGTGCCAGCAGTTTTGGAGGGCTCTACGAGCAGTACTTC.

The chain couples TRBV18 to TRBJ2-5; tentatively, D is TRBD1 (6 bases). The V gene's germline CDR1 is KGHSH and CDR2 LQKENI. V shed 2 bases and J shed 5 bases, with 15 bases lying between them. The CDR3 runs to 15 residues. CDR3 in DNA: TGTGCCAGCTCACCAGGGGGCGTGAGGAAGGAGACCCAGTACTTC. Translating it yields CASSPGGVRKETQYF.

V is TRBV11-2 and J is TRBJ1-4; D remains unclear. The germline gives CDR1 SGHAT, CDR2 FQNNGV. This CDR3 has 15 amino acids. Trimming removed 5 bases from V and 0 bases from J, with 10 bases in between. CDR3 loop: CASSMAGTTNEKLFF. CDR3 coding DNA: TGTGCCAGCAGCATGGCCGGAACAACTAATGAAAAACTGTTTTTT. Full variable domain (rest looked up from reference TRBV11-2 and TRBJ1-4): EAGVAQSPRYKIIEKRQSVAFWCNPISGHATLYWYQQILGQGPKLLIQFQNNGVVDDSQLPKDRFSAERLKGVDSTLKIQPAKLEDSAVYLCASSMAGTTNEKLFFGSGTQLSVL.

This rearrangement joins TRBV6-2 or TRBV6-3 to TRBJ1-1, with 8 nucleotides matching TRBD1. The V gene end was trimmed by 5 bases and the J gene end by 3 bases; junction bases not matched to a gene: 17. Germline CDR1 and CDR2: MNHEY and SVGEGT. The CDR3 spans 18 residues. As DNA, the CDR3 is TGTGCCAGCAGTCTATATTTCCTCGGACAGGGAGATGACACTGAAGCTTTCTTT. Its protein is CASSLYFLGQGDDTEAFF.

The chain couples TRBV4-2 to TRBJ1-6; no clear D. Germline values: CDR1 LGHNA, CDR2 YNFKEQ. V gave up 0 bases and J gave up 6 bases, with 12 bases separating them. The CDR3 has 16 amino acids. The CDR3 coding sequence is TGTGCCAGCAGCCAAGAAGCAAGTCAGACTAATTCACCCCTCCACTTT. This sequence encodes CASSQEASQTNSPLHF.

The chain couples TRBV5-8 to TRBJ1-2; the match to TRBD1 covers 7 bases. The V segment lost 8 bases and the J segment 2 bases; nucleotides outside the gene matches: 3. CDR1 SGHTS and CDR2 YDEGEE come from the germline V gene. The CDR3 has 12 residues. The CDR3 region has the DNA TGTGCCAGTACAGGGGCGAACTATGGCTACACCTTC. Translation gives CASTGANYGYTF.

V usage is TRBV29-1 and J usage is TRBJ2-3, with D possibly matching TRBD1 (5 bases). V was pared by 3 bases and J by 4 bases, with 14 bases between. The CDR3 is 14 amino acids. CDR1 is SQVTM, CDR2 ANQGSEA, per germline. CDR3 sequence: CSVDLTVLADTQYF. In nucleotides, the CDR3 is TGCAGCGTTGACCTGACAGTCCTGGCAGATACGCAGTATTTT.

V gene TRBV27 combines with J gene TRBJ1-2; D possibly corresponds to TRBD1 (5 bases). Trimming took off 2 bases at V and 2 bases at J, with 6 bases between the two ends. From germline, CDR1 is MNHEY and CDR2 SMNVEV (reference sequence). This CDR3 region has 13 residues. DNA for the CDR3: TGTGCCAGCAGTTTAGCAGGGAACTATGGCTACACCTTC. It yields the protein CASSLAGNYGYTF.

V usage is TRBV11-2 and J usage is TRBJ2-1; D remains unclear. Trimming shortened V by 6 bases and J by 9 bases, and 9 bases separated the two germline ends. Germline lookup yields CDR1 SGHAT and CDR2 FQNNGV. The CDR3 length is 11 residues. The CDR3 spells CASRNSGEQFF. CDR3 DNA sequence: TGTGCCAGCAGGAACTCTGGTGAGCAGTTCTTC.

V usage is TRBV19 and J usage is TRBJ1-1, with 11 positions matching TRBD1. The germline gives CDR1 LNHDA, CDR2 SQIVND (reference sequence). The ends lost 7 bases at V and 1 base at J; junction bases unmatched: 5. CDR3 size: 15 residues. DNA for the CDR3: TGTGCCAGTACCCGAGGGACAGGGGGGAACACTGAAGCTTTCTTT. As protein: CASTRGTGGNTEAFF. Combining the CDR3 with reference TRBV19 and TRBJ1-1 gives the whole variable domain DGGITQSPKYLFRKEGQNVTLSCEQNLNHDAMYWYRQDPGQGLRLIYYSQIVNDFQKGDIAEGYSVSREKKESFPLTVTSAQKNPTAFYLCASTRGTGGNTEAFFGQGTRLTVV.

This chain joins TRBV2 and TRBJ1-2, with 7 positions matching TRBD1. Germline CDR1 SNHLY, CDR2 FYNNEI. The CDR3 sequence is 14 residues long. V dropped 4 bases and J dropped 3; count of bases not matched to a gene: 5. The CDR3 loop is CASSVNRGYYGYTF. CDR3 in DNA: TGTGCCAGCAGTGTTAACAGGGGATACTATGGCTACACCTTC.

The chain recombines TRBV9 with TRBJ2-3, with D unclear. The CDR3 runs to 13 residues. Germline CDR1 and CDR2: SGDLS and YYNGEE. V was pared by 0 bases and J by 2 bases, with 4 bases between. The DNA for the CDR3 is TGTGCCAGCAGCGTAGCCGACACAGATACGCAGTATTTT. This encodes CASSVADTDTQYF. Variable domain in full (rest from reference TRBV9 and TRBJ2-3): DSGVTQTPKHLITATGQRVTLRCSPRSGDLSVYWYQQSLDQGLQFLIQYYNGEERAKGNILERFSAQQFPDLHSELNLSSLELGDSALYFCASSVADTDTQYFGPGTRLTVL.

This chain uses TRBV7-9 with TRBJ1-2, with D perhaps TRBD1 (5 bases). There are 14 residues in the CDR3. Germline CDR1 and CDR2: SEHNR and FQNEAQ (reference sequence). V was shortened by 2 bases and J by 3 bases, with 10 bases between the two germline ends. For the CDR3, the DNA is TGTGCCAGCAGCTTATTGGGGACGGACTATGGCTACACCTTC. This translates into CASSLLGTDYGYTF.

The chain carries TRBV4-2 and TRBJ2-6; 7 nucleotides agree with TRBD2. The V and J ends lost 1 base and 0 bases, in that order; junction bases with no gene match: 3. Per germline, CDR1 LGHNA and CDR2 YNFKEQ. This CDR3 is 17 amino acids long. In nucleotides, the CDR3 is TGTGCCAGCAGCCAAGCGGGAGGCAGCTCTGGGGCCAACGTCCTGACTTTC. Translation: CASSQAGGSSGANVLTF.

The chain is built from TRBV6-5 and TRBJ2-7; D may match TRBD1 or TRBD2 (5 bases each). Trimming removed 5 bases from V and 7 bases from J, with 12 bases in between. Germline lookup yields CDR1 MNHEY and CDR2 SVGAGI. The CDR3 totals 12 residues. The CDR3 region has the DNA TGTGCCAGCAGTAGGGCCTGGGGGGAGCAGTACTTC. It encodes CASSRAWGEQYF.

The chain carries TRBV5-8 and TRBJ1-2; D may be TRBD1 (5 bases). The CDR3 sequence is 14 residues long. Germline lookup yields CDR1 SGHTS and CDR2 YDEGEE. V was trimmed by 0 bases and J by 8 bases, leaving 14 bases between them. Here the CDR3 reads CASSLDGGTGGYTF. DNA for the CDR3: TGTGCCAGCAGCTTGGATGGGGGGACGGGCGGCTACACCTTC.

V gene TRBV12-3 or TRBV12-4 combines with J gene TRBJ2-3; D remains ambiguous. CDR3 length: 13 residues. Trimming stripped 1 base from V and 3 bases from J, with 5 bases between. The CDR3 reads CASSLGVTDTQYF. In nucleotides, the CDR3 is TGTGCCAGCAGTTTAGGGGTTACAGATACGCAGTATTTT.

This CDR3 reads CASTKESSYEQYF. The CDR3 region has the DNA TGTGCCAGCACCAAAGAGAGCTCCTACGAGCAGTACTTC. The chain carries TRBV6-5 and TRBJ2-7; D uncertain. The CDR3 sequence is 13 residues long. Deletions cut 7 bases from V and 0 bases from J, with 10 bases between. Germline lookup yields CDR1 MNHEY and CDR2 SVGAGI.

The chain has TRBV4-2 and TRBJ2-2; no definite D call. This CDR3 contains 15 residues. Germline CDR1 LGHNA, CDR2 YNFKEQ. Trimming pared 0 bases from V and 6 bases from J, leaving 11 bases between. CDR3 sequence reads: CASSQELFLSGELFF. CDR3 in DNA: TGTGCCAGCAGCCAAGAACTTTTTCTGTCCGGGGAGCTGTTTTTT.